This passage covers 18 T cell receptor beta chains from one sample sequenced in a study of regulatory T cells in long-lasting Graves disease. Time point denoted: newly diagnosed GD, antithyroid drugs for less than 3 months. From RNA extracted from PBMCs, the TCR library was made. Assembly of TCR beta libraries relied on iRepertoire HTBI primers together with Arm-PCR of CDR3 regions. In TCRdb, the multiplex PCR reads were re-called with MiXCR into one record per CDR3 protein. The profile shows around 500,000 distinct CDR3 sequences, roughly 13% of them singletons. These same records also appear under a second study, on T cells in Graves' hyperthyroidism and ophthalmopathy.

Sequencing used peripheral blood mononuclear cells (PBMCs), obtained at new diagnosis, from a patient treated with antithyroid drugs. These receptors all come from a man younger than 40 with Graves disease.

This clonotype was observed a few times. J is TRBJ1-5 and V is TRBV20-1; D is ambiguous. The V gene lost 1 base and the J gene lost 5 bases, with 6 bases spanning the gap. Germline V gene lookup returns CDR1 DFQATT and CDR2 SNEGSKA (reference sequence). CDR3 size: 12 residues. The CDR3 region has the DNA TGCAGTGCTAGAGCCCCCGATCAGCCCCAGCATTTT. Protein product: CSARAPDQPQHF.

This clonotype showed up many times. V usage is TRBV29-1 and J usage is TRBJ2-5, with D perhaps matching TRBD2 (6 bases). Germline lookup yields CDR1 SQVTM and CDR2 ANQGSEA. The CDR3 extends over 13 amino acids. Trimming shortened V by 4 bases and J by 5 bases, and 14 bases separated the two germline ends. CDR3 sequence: CSVGGGSGETQYF. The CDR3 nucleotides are TGCAGCGTTGGTGGGGGGAGCGGGGAGACCCAGTACTTC.

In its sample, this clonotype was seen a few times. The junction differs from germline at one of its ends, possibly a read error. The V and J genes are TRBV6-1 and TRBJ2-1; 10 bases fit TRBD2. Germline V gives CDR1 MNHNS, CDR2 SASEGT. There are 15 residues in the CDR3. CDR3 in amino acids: CASRRTSGIYNERFF. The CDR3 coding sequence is TGTGCCAGCAGGAGGACTAGCGGCATCTACAATGAGCGGTTCTTC.

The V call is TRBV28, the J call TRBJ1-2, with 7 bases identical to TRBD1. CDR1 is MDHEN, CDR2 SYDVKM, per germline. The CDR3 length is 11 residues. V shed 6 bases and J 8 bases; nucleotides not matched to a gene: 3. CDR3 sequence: CASRTGIGYTF. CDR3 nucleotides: TGTGCCAGCAGGACAGGGATCGGCTACACCTTC.

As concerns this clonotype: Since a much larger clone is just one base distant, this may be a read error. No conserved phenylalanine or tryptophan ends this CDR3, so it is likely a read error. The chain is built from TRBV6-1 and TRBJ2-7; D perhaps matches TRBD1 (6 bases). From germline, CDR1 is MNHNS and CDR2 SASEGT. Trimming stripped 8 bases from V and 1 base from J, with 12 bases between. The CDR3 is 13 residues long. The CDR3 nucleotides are TGTGCCAGCGGACAGACAGTATCCTACGAGCAGTACCTC. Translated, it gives CASGQTVSYEQYL.

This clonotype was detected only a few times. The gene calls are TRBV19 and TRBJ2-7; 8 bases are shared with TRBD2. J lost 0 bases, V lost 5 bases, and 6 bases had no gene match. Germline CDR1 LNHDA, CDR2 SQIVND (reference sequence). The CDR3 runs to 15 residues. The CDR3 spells CASSATSGLSYEQYF. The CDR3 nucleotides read TGTGCCAGTAGTGCCACTAGCGGCCTCTCCTACGAGCAGTACTTC.

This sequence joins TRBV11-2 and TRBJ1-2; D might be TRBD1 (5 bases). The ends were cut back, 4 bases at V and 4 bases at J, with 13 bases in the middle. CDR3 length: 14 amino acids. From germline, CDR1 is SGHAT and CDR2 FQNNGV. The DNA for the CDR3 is TGTGCCAGCAGCTCCCTTTGGGGGAGCTATGGCTACACCTTC. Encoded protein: CASSSLWGSYGYTF. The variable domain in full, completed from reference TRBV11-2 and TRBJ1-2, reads EAGVAQSPRYKIIEKRQSVAFWCNPISGHATLYWYQQILGQGPKLLIQFQNNGVVDDSQLPKDRFSAERLKGVDSTLKIQPAKLEDSAVYLCASSSLWGSYGYTFGSGTRLTVV.

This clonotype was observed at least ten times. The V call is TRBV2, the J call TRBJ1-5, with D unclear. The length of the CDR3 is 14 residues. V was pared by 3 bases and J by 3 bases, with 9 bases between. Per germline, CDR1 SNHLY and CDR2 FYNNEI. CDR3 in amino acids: CASSDMALNQPQHF. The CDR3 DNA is TGTGCCAGCAGTGATATGGCCCTCAATCAGCCCCAGCATTTT.

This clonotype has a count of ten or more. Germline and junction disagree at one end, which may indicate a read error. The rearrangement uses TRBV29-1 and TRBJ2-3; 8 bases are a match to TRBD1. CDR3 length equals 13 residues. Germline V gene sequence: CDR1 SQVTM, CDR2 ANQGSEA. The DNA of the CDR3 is TGCAGCGATGAACAGGGGGGAGTAGATACGCAGTATTTT. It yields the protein CSDEQGGVDTQYF.

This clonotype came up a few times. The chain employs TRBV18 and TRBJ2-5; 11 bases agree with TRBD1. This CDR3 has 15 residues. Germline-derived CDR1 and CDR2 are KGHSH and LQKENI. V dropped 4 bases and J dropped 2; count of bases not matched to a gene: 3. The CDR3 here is CASSQDRGLQETQYF. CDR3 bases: TGTGCCAGCTCACAGGACAGGGGGCTGCAAGAGACCCAGTACTTC.

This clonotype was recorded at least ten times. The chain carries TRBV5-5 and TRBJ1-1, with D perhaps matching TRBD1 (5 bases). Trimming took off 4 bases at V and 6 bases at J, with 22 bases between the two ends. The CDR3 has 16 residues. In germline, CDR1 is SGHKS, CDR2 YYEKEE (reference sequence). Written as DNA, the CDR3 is TGTGCCAGCAGCCCGGGGGTAGTTTTGGGATCGTCTGAAGCTTTCTTT. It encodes CASSPGVVLGSSEAFF. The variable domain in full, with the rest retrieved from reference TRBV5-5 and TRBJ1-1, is DAGVTQSPTHLIKTRGQQVTLRCSPISGHKSVSWYQQVLGQGPQFIFQYYEKEERGRGNFPDRFSARQFPNYSSELNVNALLLGDSALYLCASSPGVVLGSSEAFFGQGTRLTVV.

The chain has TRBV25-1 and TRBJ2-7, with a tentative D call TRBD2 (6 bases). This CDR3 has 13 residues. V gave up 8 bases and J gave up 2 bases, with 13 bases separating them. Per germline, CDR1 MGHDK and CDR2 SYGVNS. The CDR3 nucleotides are TGTGCCAGCCGCGGGACCGACACCTACGAGCAGTACTTC. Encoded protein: CASRGTDTYEQYF.

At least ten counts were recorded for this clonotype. CDR3 in amino acids: CSVEGDSHSGNTIYF. CDR3 nucleotides: TGCAGCGTTGAGGGGGACAGCCACTCTGGAAACACCATATATTTT. The rearrangement links TRBV29-1 to TRBJ1-3, with 7 bases matching TRBD1. J was trimmed by 0 bases and V by 3 bases; bases with no gene match: 5. The CDR3 is made up of 15 amino acids. Germline V gene data show CDR1 as SQVTM and CDR2 as ANQGSEA.

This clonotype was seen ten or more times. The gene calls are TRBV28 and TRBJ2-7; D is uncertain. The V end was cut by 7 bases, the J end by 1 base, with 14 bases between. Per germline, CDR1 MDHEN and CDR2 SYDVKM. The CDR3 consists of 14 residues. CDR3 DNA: TGTGCCAGCACCACCGGGTGGGTTTCCTACGAGCAGTACTTC. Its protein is CASTTGWVSYEQYF.

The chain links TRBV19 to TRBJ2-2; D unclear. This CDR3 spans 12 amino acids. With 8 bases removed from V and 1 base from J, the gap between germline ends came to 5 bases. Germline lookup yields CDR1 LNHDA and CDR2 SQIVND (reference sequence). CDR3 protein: CASGQNTGELFF. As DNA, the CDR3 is TGTGCCAGTGGCCAGAACACCGGGGAGCTGTTTTTT. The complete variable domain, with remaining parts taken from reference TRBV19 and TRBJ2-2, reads DGGITQSPKYLFRKEGQNVTLSCEQNLNHDAMYWYRQDPGQGLRLIYYSQIVNDFQKGDIAEGYSVSREKKESFPLTVTSAQKNPTAFYLCASGQNTGELFFGEGSRLTVL.

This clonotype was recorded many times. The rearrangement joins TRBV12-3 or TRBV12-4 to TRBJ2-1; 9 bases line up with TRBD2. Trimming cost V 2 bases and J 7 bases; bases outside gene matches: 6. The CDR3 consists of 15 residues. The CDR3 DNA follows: TGTGCCAGCAGTTTATTGGGGCGGGGGGGGAATGAGCAGTTCTTC. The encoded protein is CASSLLGRGGNEQFF.

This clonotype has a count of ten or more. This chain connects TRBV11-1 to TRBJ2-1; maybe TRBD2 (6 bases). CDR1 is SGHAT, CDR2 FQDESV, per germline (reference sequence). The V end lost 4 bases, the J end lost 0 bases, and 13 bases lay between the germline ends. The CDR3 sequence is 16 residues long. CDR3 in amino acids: CASSSRLGSSYNEQFF. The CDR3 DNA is TGTGCCAGCAGCTCGCGACTAGGCAGCTCCTACAATGAGCAGTTCTTC.

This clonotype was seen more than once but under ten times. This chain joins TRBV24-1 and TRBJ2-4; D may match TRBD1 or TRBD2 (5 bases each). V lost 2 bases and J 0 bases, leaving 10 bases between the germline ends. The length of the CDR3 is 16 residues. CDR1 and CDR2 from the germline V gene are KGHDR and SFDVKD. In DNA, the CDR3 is TGTGCCACCAGTGATTCGAGGGGAATAGCCAAAAACATTCAGTACTTC. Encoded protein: CATSDSRGIAKNIQYF.